This entry lists 26 T cell receptor beta chains sequenced from one sample in a study of beta chain features in type 1 diabetes. Of the isolated RNA, all was reverse transcribed, and so the sequenced material was expressed TCRB transcripts. This table comes from immunoSEQ multiplex PCR, and its TCRdb copy is limited to in-frame clones, with some not included. This table holds 810,000 or so clones, roughly 15% found once. Source material: naive CD4+ T cells from blood. The receptors were sampled from a woman aged 18-35 years in good health.

The table lists this clone with a few counts. This rearrangement joins TRBV5-1 to TRBJ2-5; a possible D gene is TRBD1 (5 bases). There are 14 residues in the CDR3. V was pared by 4 bases and J by 6 bases, with 16 bases between. From germline, CDR1 is SGHRS and CDR2 YFSETQ. CDR3 residues: CASSPDILWKTQYF. The CDR3 nucleotides are TGCGCCAGCAGCCCGGACATACTCTGGAAGACCCAGTACTTC.

The CDR3 DNA is TGTGCAGCAGCCGATTGGGGGGGTTCCGACTATGGCTACACCTTC. It codes for CAAADWGGSDYGYTF. The chain combines TRBV28 with TRBJ1-2; a possible D gene is TRBD1 (5 bases). The length of the CDR3 is 15 residues. Germline V lookup: CDR1 MDHEN, CDR2 SYDVKM.

This clone has a handful of counts. J is TRBJ2-1 and V is TRBV5-6, with 9 bases lining up with TRBD1. The germline CDR1 and CDR2 sequences are SGHDT and YYEEEE. The ends lost 2 bases at V and 13 bases at J; junction bases unmatched: 13. The CDR3 has 15 amino acids. The CDR3 DNA is TGTGCCAGCAGCTTCCGGGACAGGGTGACTCTTGTCCAGTTCTTC. Residues: CASSFRDRVTLVQFF.

The chain has TRBV27 and TRBJ2-6; D call uncertain. Germline V gene data show CDR1 as MNHEY and CDR2 as SMNVEV (reference sequence). The V gene lost 3 bases and the J gene lost 3 bases, with 6 bases spanning the gap. The CDR3 totals 14 residues. The DNA of the CDR3 is TGTGCCAGCAGTTTCTGGGATGGGGCCAACGTCCTGACTTTC. It encodes CASSFWDGANVLTF.

The chain links TRBV6-5 to TRBJ2-2; D may match TRBD1 or TRBD2 (5 bases each). CDR1 and CDR2 from the germline V gene are MNHEY and SVGAGI. This CDR3 is 15 amino acids long. V lost 2 bases and J 1 base, leaving 8 bases between the germline ends. CDR3 region: CASSYPGRNTGELFF. In nucleotides, the CDR3 is TGTGCCAGCAGTTACCCAGGGAGGAACACCGGGGAGCTGTTTTTT.

This clone has just a few counts. V and J are TRBV6-1 and TRBJ2-2; D may be TRBD1 (6 bases). Germline lookup yields CDR1 MNHNS and CDR2 SASEGT. The CDR3 consists of 15 residues. The V end was cut by 4 bases, the J end by 4 bases, with 13 bases between. The CDR3 protein is CASSVTGQVTGELFF. The DNA for the CDR3 is TGTGCCAGCAGTGTCACAGGGCAGGTCACCGGGGAGCTGTTTTTT.

The chain couples TRBV6-1 to TRBJ1-5; D not resolved. V was pared by 2 bases and J by 7 bases, with 9 bases between. Germline V gene data show CDR1 as MNHNS and CDR2 as SASEGT. This CDR3 comprises 13 residues. The CDR3 sequence is CASSEIGYQPQHF. For the CDR3, the DNA is TGTGCCAGCAGTGAAATAGGGTACCAGCCCCAGCATTTT.

This clone was counted a few times. The chain joins TRBV6-6 to TRBJ2-7; D gene unclear. The length of the CDR3 is 11 residues. Germline V gene lookup returns CDR1 MNHNY and CDR2 SVGAGI (reference sequence). The CDR3 is CSTGHSYEQYF. The CDR3 nucleotides are TGTTCAACTGGGCACTCCTACGAGCAGTACTTC.

This clone has a count of ten or more. The chain couples TRBV15 to TRBJ2-1; D is uncertain. V gave up 3 bases and J gave up 4 bases, with 7 bases separating them. Germline V gene data show CDR1 as LNHNV and CDR2 as YYDKDF (reference sequence). The CDR3 contains 13 residues. CDR3 sequence reads: CATSRTAYNEQFF. Written as DNA, the CDR3 is TGTGCCACCAGCAGGACCGCGTACAATGAGCAGTTCTTC.

This clone came up a few times. J is TRBJ2-3 and V is TRBV6-1; 9 bases match TRBD1. This CDR3 region has 17 residues. Germline V gene lookup returns CDR1 MNHNS and CDR2 SASEGT. Unmatched junction bases numbered 9, after V lost 4 bases and J lost 1 base. CDR3 sequence (DNA): TGTGCCAGCAGTGCCGGGACAGGGAAGGTCCGCACAGATACGCAGTATTTT. Translating it yields CASSAGTGKVRTDTQYF.

This clone was found a few times. CDR3 sequence (DNA): TGTGCCAGCAGCTTAGGGGGGGCCCCGGGTACGCAGTATTTT. It yields the protein CASSLGGAPGTQYF. The rearrangement links TRBV7-2 to TRBJ2-3, with D possibly being TRBD1 or TRBD2 (6 bases each). V was shortened by 1 base and J by 8 bases, with 13 bases between the two germline ends. From germline, CDR1 is SGHTA and CDR2 FQGNSA. The CDR3 contains 14 residues.

The chain employs TRBV4-3 and TRBJ2-4, with 13 bases aligning to TRBD2. J lost 2 bases, V lost 1 base, and 11 bases had no gene match. Germline V gene lookup returns CDR1 LGHNA and CDR2 YSLEER. The CDR3 runs 20 residues. CDR3 sequence reads: CASSQAPGLAGVVTKNIQYF. The DNA for the CDR3 is TGCGCCAGCAGCCAAGCCCCTGGACTAGCGGGAGTCGTTACCAAAAACATTCAGTACTTC.

The rearrangement joins TRBV18 to TRBJ2-5; D gene ambiguous. In germline, CDR1 is KGHSH, CDR2 LQKENI. The CDR3 contains 14 residues. V was cut by 1 base and J by 1 base, with 7 bases left in between. The CDR3 region has the DNA TGTGCCAGCTCACCACAGGGCATCCAAGAGACCCAGTACTTC. Translating gives CASSPQGIQETQYF.

The chain joins TRBV7-2 to TRBJ2-3; tentatively, D is TRBD2 (6 bases). Germline V gene lookup returns CDR1 SGHTA and CDR2 FQGNSA. The length of the CDR3 is 15 residues. The V end lost 5 bases, the J end lost 4 bases, and 16 bases lay between the germline ends. The CDR3 sequence: CASSLLRLAADTQYF. CDR3 coding DNA: TGTGCCAGCAGCCTCCTCCGGTTAGCGGCAGATACGCAGTATTTT.

V usage is TRBV6-6 and J usage is TRBJ1-5; D ambiguous. Trimming removed 0 bases at V and 7 bases at J, with 7 bases between. CDR3 length equals 13 residues. Germline values: CDR1 MNHNY, CDR2 SVGAGI (reference sequence). Here the CDR3 reads CASSYSVRQPQHF. CDR3 in DNA: TGTGCCAGCAGTTACTCGGTGAGACAGCCCCAGCATTTT.

In this sample, this clone turned up a few times. This chain uses TRBV2 with TRBJ1-2, with TRBD1 matching 7 bases. Germline CDR1 reads SNHLY; CDR2 reads FYNNEI. The CDR3 spans 17 residues. V lost 6 bases and J lost 2; bases outside the gene matches: 15. For the CDR3, the DNA is TGTGCCAGCAGCCAGACAGGGATCCCACTATCCAACTATGGCTACACCTTC. This codes for CASSQTGIPLSNYGYTF.

This clone was seen a handful of times. The chain employs TRBV23-1 and TRBJ1-5; D may be TRBD1 (5 bases). TRBV23-1 is sorted into the ORF group, with uncertain function. The CDR3 is 15 amino acids. Trimming left V 0 bases short and J 7 bases short, with 13 bases between. DNA for the CDR3: TGCGCCAGCAGTCAATCGAAAGGGGAGGTCCAGCCCCAGCATTTT. This encodes CASSQSKGEVQPQHF.

This clone was detected a few times. The same CDR3 arises from other DNA sequences in this sample as well. The chain links TRBV7-9 to TRBJ2-5, with a possible D match to TRBD1 (6 bases). The CDR3 contains 14 residues. Between the trimmed V and J ends, which lost 5 bases and 0 bases, there was a span of 10 bases. Germline CDR1 is SEHNR and CDR2 is FQNEAQ (reference sequence). CDR3 bases: TGTGCCAGCAGCCTAGGACAGCACCAAGAGACCCAGTACTTC. Protein sequence: CASSLGQHQETQYF. Supplemented by reference TRBV7-9 and TRBJ2-5, the full variable domain reads DTGVSQNPRHKITKRGQNVTFRCDPISEHNRLYWYRQTLGQGPEFLTYFQNEAQLEKSRLLSDRFSAERPKGSFSTLEIQRTEQGDSAMYLCASSLGQHQETQYFGPGTRLLVL.

There are a few counts of this clone. The chain carries TRBV14 and TRBJ2-3; 9 positions agree with TRBD1. The V segment lost 4 bases and the J segment 6 bases; nucleotides outside the gene matches: 8. Germline V gives CDR1 SGHDN, CDR2 FVKESK. The CDR3 is 15 amino acids. CDR3: CASSLTGGRPDTQYF. The CDR3 nucleotides read TGTGCCAGCAGCCTAACAGGGGGCAGGCCCGATACGCAGTATTTT.

This chain uses TRBV18 with TRBJ1-5, with a tentative D call TRBD1 (5 bases). Trimming pared 1 base from V and 7 bases from J, leaving 17 bases between. The germline V gene encodes CDR1 KGHSH and CDR2 LQKENI. The CDR3 runs to 16 residues. Written as DNA, the CDR3 is TGTGCCAGCTCACCACGTAGCCAGGGCCTTGGGCAGCCCCAGCATTTT. Its translation: CASSPRSQGLGQPQHF.

The rearrangement uses TRBV19 and TRBJ2-7, with 10 nucleotides matching TRBD2. J lost 6 bases, V lost 4 bases, and 3 bases had no gene match. The CDR3 runs to 13 residues. Per germline, CDR1 LNHDA and CDR2 SQIVND (reference sequence). The CDR3 sequence is CASSNLAGVEQYF. CDR3 DNA sequence: TGTGCCAGTAGTAATCTAGCGGGAGTCGAGCAGTACTTC. Full variable domain (remainder filled in from reference TRBV19 and TRBJ2-7): DGGITQSPKYLFRKEGQNVTLSCEQNLNHDAMYWYRQDPGQGLRLIYYSQIVNDFQKGDIAEGYSVSREKKESFPLTVTSAQKNPTAFYLCASSNLAGVEQYFGPGTRLTVT.

The V gene is TRBV19, the J gene TRBJ1-5; D call uncertain. V was pared by 0 bases and J by 0 bases, with 12 bases between. Germline CDR1 reads LNHDA; CDR2 reads SQIVND (reference sequence). The CDR3 consists of 17 residues. The CDR3 DNA reads as TGTGCCAGTAGTATAGATCCCGGGCCAAATAGCAATCAGCCCCAGCATTTT. Protein sequence: CASSIDPGPNSNQPQHF.

This clone showed up just a few times. The rearrangement joins TRBV9 to TRBJ1-1, with TRBD1 matching over 8 bases. The J segment lost 2 bases and the V segment lost 0 bases, leaving 6 bases of the junction unmatched. The CDR3 spans 16 residues. Germline V gene lookup returns CDR1 SGDLS and CDR2 YYNGEE. Here the CDR3 DNA reads TGTGCCAGCAGCGTAGGGACGGGACAGGCCAACACTGAAGCTTTCTTT. It specifies CASSVGTGQANTEAFF.

The gene calls are TRBV7-2 and TRBJ2-1; D is undetermined. The V end was cut by 2 bases, the J end by 8 bases, with 10 bases between. This CDR3 spans 13 amino acids. Germline assignment: CDR1 SGHTA and CDR2 FQGNSA. DNA of the CDR3: TGTGCCAGCAGCTTAAGCACGTTCGATGAGCAGTTCTTC. Translation: CASSLSTFDEQFF.

J is TRBJ2-5 and V is TRBV11-2; D not certain. This CDR3 has 11 amino acids. The V gene lost 6 bases and the J gene lost 5 bases, with 7 bases spanning the gap. In germline, CDR1 is SGHAT, CDR2 FQNNGV. The CDR3 region has the DNA TGTGCCAGCAGGCATAGGGAGACCCAGTACTTC. This encodes CASRHRETQYF.

This clone was seen a few times. The V gene is TRBV7-2, the J gene TRBJ2-3; the D is unclear. CDR3 length: 11 amino acids. Trimming left V 5 bases short and J 7 bases short, with 7 bases between. Germline V CDR1 and CDR2: SGHTA, FQGNSA. CDR3 nucleotide sequence: TGTGCCAGCAGCGAAAAATATACGCAGTATTTT. Residues: CASSEKYTQYF.